This T cell receptor (beta chain) was observed in a study of blood T cell repertoires in COVID-19 (dated by TCRdb to 2020 to 2022). Context from the whole study: Samples from collaborators originated in the United States, Italy and Spain and spanned both the acute and convalescent phases of COVID-19. Subjects who had been exposed to COVID-19, were actively infected with it, or had recovered from it provided the deeply sampled blood TCRbeta repertoires that made up the dataset. The material from the prospective study consisted of cDNA or gDNA derived from T cells, B-cell-depleted T cells, or PBMCs. Samples came from the ongoing ImmuneRACE study (first 160 participants) plus 1,254 subjects from 6 global collaborators. Where available, HLA class I and class II types were obtained from metadata supplied by the sample provider rather than from assay-based typing. The sample metadata nearly always contained a de-identified subject ID, COVID-19 status, age in years and sex. The repertoires were made available in a free public database intended to serve as a resource for research on the immune response to SARS-CoV-2. Points the paper makes about the study in general: How much clinical and demographic metadata was included differed by source and by participant, and the metadata was provided uncurated.

The immunoSEQ Assay, a bias-controlled multiplex PCR, was used to amplify TCRbeta CDR3 regions from genomic DNA. As for how the authors treated the data: Within the assay, amplification of reference gene primers was used to estimate how many nucleated cells each sample contained. To quantify the absolute abundance of each unique TCRbeta CDR3 rearrangement, sequence reads were collapsed and filtered. For each sample, productive Simpson clonality was calculated as the square root of Simpson's diversity index over productive rearrangements. TCRdb mirrors the immuneACCESS table, restricted to in-frame sequences. Some clones are absent from its copies; in checked studies, under half trace to an unresolved V gene, and the reason for the others is unknown. The DNA was the basis for D and trimming; V, J and clone size are from that table. A total of around 63,000 clones appear in this sample, 65% to 90% of them only once. Of the sample, 25% to 35% is held by the ten largest clones.

Trimming removed 4 bases from V and 5 bases from J, leaving 14 bases between the germline ends. CDR3 length: 14 amino acids, cysteine to phenylalanine. The DNA shown is the 42-base CDR3, in frame from base 1. Looking up the germline V gene (reference sequence) yields CDR1 MNHEY and CDR2 SMNVEV. Each collaborating institution followed its own protocols to collect whole blood in K2EDTA tubes. For TCRbeta analysis, collaborator samples were shipped as frozen whole blood, as isolated PBMCs, or as DNA extracted from either sample type. With respect to this clone: Its antigen has not been determined. Base qualities are not recorded, but no much larger clone differs from it by a single base.

Recombination joined TRBV27 with TRBJ1-1, with the identity of the D gene unclear. The sequence was obtained from a woman over 75 with active or convalescent COVID-19. The sequencing input was peripheral blood. The DNA sequence reads TGTGCCAGCAGTTCACGTATGGAAGCGACTGAAGCTTTCTTT. It encodes CASSSRMEATEAFF.